The sequence of this T cell receptor (beta chain) was determined in a study of cytomegalovirus exposure and HLA in healthy donors. Study observations and caveats: The authors listed about 170 TCR beta chains as cytomegalovirus-associated.

A multiplex PCR was run with 60 Vbeta primers and 13 Jbeta primers. TCRdb's copy holds only in-frame clones and misses some; the assay was immunoSEQ multiplex PCR. This sample's table has under 65,000 clones. The CDR3 extends over 16 amino acids. The germline V gene has CDR1 SEHNR and CDR2 FQNEAQ (reference sequence). V lost 5 bases and J lost 4, with 20 bases in between. Of note for this clone: The antigen is not known.

Healthy bone marrow donors formed the donor group. Source material: PBMCs. The TCR originated in a woman aged 40 to 50 in good health and CMV-seronegative. The rearrangement uses TRBV7-9 and TRBJ1-2; tentatively, D is TRBD1 (5 bases). In DNA form, the CDR3 reads TGTGCCAGCAGCCCCCCGGGGGATTACGGCTCCTATGGCTACACCTTC. Its translation: CASSPPGDYGSYGYTF.